These 25 T cell receptor beta chains were all obtained from the same sample, sequenced in a study of a mutant IDH1 vaccine in newly diagnosed glioma. Regarding time point: week 5, during vaccination. Every single dose of the vaccine, 300 ug of mutant IDH1 20-mer peptide, came with topical imiquimod. Profiled with immunoSEQ multiplex PCR; TCRdb holds only in-frame clones, not every one. This repertoire shows about 42,000 clones, 80% to 90% found once; its top ten account for 1.5% to 2%. These receptors' antigens are unknown. The sample consisted of PBMCs, taken from a glioma patient whose treatment included an IDH1 peptide vaccine. Receptors originate from a man aged 40-49 years with glioma.

The chain links TRBV6-6 to TRBJ2-5, with 10 bases aligning to TRBD1. The CDR3 is 15 residues long. Germline V lookup: CDR1 MNHNY, CDR2 SVGAGI (reference sequence). Trimming took 4 bases from V and 5 from J; bases not matched to a gene: 7. The CDR3 sequence is CASSSRDRGRETQYF. DNA for the CDR3: TGTGCCAGCAGTTCCCGGGACAGGGGAAGGGAGACCCAGTACTTC.

J is TRBJ2-7 and V is TRBV5-6, with a tentative D call TRBD2 (6 bases). V lost 4 bases and J lost 1, with 9 bases in between. Germline V gives CDR1 SGHDT, CDR2 YYEEEE. The CDR3 consists of 13 residues. Here the CDR3 DNA reads TGTGCCAGCAGCATTAGCGGATCCTACGAGCAGTACTTC. It specifies CASSISGSYEQYF.

This chain joins TRBV4-1 and TRBJ1-4; TRBD1 is a possible D gene (5 bases). The V gene lost 0 bases and the J gene lost 3 bases, with 8 bases spanning the gap. Germline CDR1 is MGHRA and CDR2 is YSYEKL. The CDR3 runs to 15 residues. CDR3 region: CASSQDAGPNEKLFF. Here the CDR3 DNA reads TGCGCCAGCAGCCAAGACGCAGGGCCTAATGAAAAACTGTTTTTT.

The chain combines TRBV7-9 with TRBJ2-5; the D call may be TRBD1 or TRBD2 (6 bases each). V lost 7 bases and J lost 5, with 14 bases in between. The CDR3 totals 13 residues. CDR1 SEHNR and CDR2 FQNEAQ come from the germline V gene (reference sequence). The CDR3 spells CASTGGRGETQYF. DNA for the CDR3: TGTGCCAGCACTGGGGGGCGCGGGGAGACCCAGTACTTC.

V usage is TRBV7-2 and J usage is TRBJ2-1; TRBD2 agrees at 8 bases. Germline V CDR1 and CDR2: SGHTA, FQGNSA. Trimming at V came to 7 bases and at J to 4 bases, leaving 9 bases not matched to a gene. CDR3 length equals 15 residues. CDR3 loop: CASNDKRGRYNEQFF. The CDR3 DNA is TGTGCCAGCAACGACAAGCGCGGGAGGTACAATGAGCAGTTCTTC.

The chain uses TRBV5-1 and TRBJ2-2; 10 bases align to TRBD1. CDR3 length: 21 residues. V lost 0 bases to trimming and J lost 5 bases; unmatched junction nucleotides: 19. The germline gives CDR1 SGHRS, CDR2 YFSETQ. The CDR3 DNA is TGCGCCAGCAGCTTGGACCCCACGACAGGGGGCACCTACATCAGGACCGGGGAGCTGTTTTTT. Its protein is CASSLDPTTGGTYIRTGELFF.

The chain carries TRBV29-1 and TRBJ2-5; the D gene could be TRBD1 or TRBD2 (5 bases each). Germline V gene lookup returns CDR1 SQVTM and CDR2 ANQGSEA. V was trimmed by 4 bases and J by 2 bases, leaving 26 bases between them. The CDR3 runs 18 residues. The CDR3: CSVVRTWTSLGIQETQYF. In DNA, the CDR3 is TGCAGCGTTGTGAGGACATGGACTTCATTAGGAATTCAAGAGACCCAGTACTTC.

The rearrangement uses TRBV7-2 and TRBJ2-7; D is possibly TRBD1 (6 bases). From germline, CDR1 is SGHTA and CDR2 FQGNSA. The ends were cut back, 3 bases at V and 1 base at J, with 25 bases in the middle. There are 19 residues in the CDR3. CDR3 in amino acids: CASSFKVVGVGDKSYEQYF. CDR3 DNA: TGTGCCAGCAGCTTTAAGGTAGTTGGCGTAGGGGACAAGTCCTACGAGCAGTACTTC.

In the case of this clone: At one of its ends the junction is not consistent with the germline gene, which may arise from a read error. CDR3 region: CASSLLFGLGGLNEQFF. CDR3 nucleotides: TGTGCTAGCAGCTTACTTTTCGGACTAGGAGGACTCAATGAGCAGTTCTTC. The J gene is TRBJ2-1, the V gene TRBV7-7; 7 bases match TRBD2. Germline V gene lookup returns CDR1 SSHAT and CDR2 FNYEAQ (reference sequence). There are 17 residues in the CDR3. The entire variable domain, with the rest obtained from reference TRBV7-7 and TRBJ2-1, is as follows: GAGVSQSPRYKVTKRGQDVTLRCDPISSHATLYWYQQALGQGPEFLTYFNYEAQPDKSGLPSDRFSAERPEGSISTLTIQRTEQRDSAMYRCASSLLFGLGGLNEQFFGPGTRLTVL.

This clone was picked up a small number of times. Here the CDR3 DNA reads TGTGCCATCAGTGATGGGGGAGGGCCGGATACGCAGTATTTT. This encodes CAISDGGGPDTQYF. J is TRBJ2-3 and V is TRBV10-3; 7 bases match TRBD2. There are 14 residues in the CDR3. Germline loops: CDR1 ENHRY, CDR2 SYGVKD. The ends lost 3 bases at V and 6 bases at J; junction bases unmatched: 6.

This clone was seen more than once but under ten times. The CDR3 loop is CASSPTGVYGNTIYF. The DNA of the CDR3 is TGTGCCAGCAGCCCGACAGGGGTTTACGGAAACACCATATATTTT. The gene calls are TRBV7-8 and TRBJ1-3; 8 nucleotides align to TRBD1. This CDR3 region has 15 residues. In germline, CDR1 is SGHVS, CDR2 FQNEAQ. Trimming removed 5 bases from V and 4 bases from J; junction bases left unmatched: 7.

J is TRBJ1-2 and V is TRBV2; D gene uncertain. Trimming removed 3 bases from V and 5 bases from J, with 7 bases in between. The CDR3 has 12 amino acids. Germline CDR1 is SNHLY and CDR2 is FYNNEI. CDR3 DNA sequence: TGTGCCAGCAGTGAGGAAACTTATGGCTACACCTTC. Its translation is CASSEETYGYTF.

The chain uses TRBV20-1 and TRBJ1-1; D gene ambiguous. The length of the CDR3 is 11 residues. Germline loops: CDR1 DFQATT, CDR2 SNEGSKA (reference sequence). Trimming cost V 3 bases and J 6 bases, with 8 bases left between them. CDR3 amino acids: CSARENAEAFF. The DNA for the CDR3 is TGCAGTGCTAGGGAAAATGCTGAAGCTTTCTTT.

The V gene is TRBV4-3, the J gene TRBJ2-5; 9 bases match TRBD2. Looked up from germline, CDR1 is LGHNA and CDR2 is YSLEER. The CDR3 length is 18 residues. V shed 1 base and J 5 bases; nucleotides not matched to a gene: 14. The CDR3 region has the DNA TGCGCCAGCAGCCAAGTCGCCGAGGCGGGAGGGTTTTATGAGACCCAGTACTTC. Its protein product is CASSQVAEAGGFYETQYF.

The chain links TRBV19 to TRBJ2-5, with D perhaps matching TRBD1 (6 bases). Germline-derived CDR1 and CDR2 are LNHDA and SQIVND (reference sequence). V was pared by 5 bases and J by 5 bases, with 12 bases between. This CDR3 region has 13 residues. CDR3 in amino acids: CASSDRSGETQYF. Written as DNA, the CDR3 is TGTGCCAGTAGTGACAGGTCCGGTGAGACCCAGTACTTC.

The chain links TRBV7-2 to TRBJ2-5; possible D gene TRBD1, 5 bases. Trimming stripped 5 bases from V and 5 bases from J, with 12 bases between. CDR3 length equals 13 residues. Per the germline V gene, CDR1 is SGHTA and CDR2 is FQGNSA. The CDR3 spells CASSPSRAETQYF. The CDR3 bases are TGTGCCAGCAGCCCATCCAGGGCGGAGACCCAGTACTTC.

The CDR3, as DNA: TGTGCCAGCAGCCCTGCGGGGGGCAGCTACGAGCAGTACTTC. It specifies CASSPAGGSYEQYF. The rearrangement links TRBV7-3 to TRBJ2-7; 8 positions agree with TRBD2. With V trimmed by 5 bases and J by 3 bases, 6 bases remained unmatched. The CDR3 has 14 amino acids. Germline loops: CDR1 SGHTA, CDR2 FQGTGA.

This chain links TRBV1 with TRBJ1-1. TRBV1 counts as a pseudogene. This CDR3 comprises 17 residues. CDR3 loop: CTSSQDPWRGRRTEAFF. For the CDR3, the DNA is TGCACCAGCAGCCAAGATCCTTGGCGGGGGCGTCGGACTGAAGCTTTCTTT.

The CDR3 loop reads CASGGVASGRGRDTQYF. DNA of the CDR3: TGTGCCAGCGGCGGGGTGGCTAGCGGGAGGGGTCGCGATACGCAGTATTTT. The rearrangement uses TRBV2 and TRBJ2-3, with 12 bases aligning to TRBD2. Per the germline V gene, CDR1 is SNHLY and CDR2 is FYNNEI. After removal of 8 bases from V and 6 bases from J, the junction contained 15 bases not matched to a gene. The CDR3 sequence is 17 residues long.

This chain connects TRBV13 to TRBJ2-3; no definite D call. Deletions cut 3 bases from V and 8 bases from J, with 15 bases between. The CDR3 contains 14 residues. From germline, CDR1 is PRHDT and CDR2 FYEKMQ (reference sequence). CDR3 sequence: CASSFGRGRGTQYF. CDR3 nucleotide sequence: TGTGCCAGCAGCTTCGGCCGAGGACGCGGTACGCAGTATTTT.

V gene TRBV6-5 combines with J gene TRBJ1-4; a weak D match, TRBD1 (5 bases). This CDR3 contains 14 residues. The germline V gene encodes CDR1 MNHEY and CDR2 SVGAGI. V lost 10 bases, J lost 7 bases, and 19 bases lay in between. CDR3 loop: CATAPDSHCEKLFF. The CDR3 region has the DNA TGTGCCACGGCCCCCGACAGTCATTGTGAAAAACTGTTTTTT.

The rearrangement links TRBV5-5 to TRBJ2-7; 9 positions match TRBD1. With 1 base clipped from V and 9 bases from J, the junction kept 11 bases outside the gene matches. Germline assignment: CDR1 SGHKS and CDR2 YYEKEE (reference sequence). This CDR3 contains 15 residues. The CDR3: CASSLTPGTGRSQYF. CDR3 DNA sequence: TGTGCCAGCAGCTTGACCCCCGGGACAGGGAGGTCGCAGTACTTC.

The J gene is TRBJ1-2, the V gene TRBV6-5; TRBD1 agrees at 8 bases. Germline V gives CDR1 MNHEY, CDR2 SVGAGI. Trimming took 4 bases from V and 4 from J; bases not matched to a gene: 11. The CDR3 consists of 16 residues. CDR3 amino acids: CASSSPRTGTGYGYTF. The CDR3 nucleotides are TGTGCCAGCAGTTCACCTAGGACAGGGACGGGCTATGGCTACACCTTC.

This clone has more than one count but fewer than ten. The chain joins TRBV5-1 to TRBJ1-4; 7 bases line up with TRBD1. J lost 8 bases, V lost 4 bases, and 8 bases had no gene match. CDR1 is SGHRS and CDR2 is YFSETQ in the germline V gene. CDR3 length: 14 residues. The CDR3 loop reads CASSGGTAGEKLFF. The CDR3 nucleotides are TGCGCCAGCAGCGGGGGGACAGCGGGGGAAAAACTGTTTTTT.

This clone was observed a few times. The chain couples TRBV5-4 to TRBJ1-2; no reliable D call. This CDR3 spans 14 amino acids. Trimming took off 4 bases at V and 2 bases at J, with 12 bases between the two ends. In germline, CDR1 is SGHNT, CDR2 YYREEE (reference sequence). The CDR3 is CASSLGRSNYGYTF. As DNA, the CDR3 is TGTGCCAGCAGCCTTGGGAGGAGCAACTATGGCTACACCTTC.